This entry is about one T cell receptor beta chain. Its antigen is as yet unknown. The data were taken from a study of chemoradiotherapy in HPV16-positive cancers. Across the study: A couple of HPV16-positive patients' cells yielded candidate HPV-specific clones and common motifs.

Broader study findings: Non-HPV-specific T cells did not expand in tumors during treatment, whereas candidate HPV-specific clones and E7-related motifs did.

Clones were read by immunoSEQ multiplex PCR, and TCRdb kept only the in-frame ones, dropping some. The data show 30,000 to 35,000 clones, roughly 87% seen once. Sequenced here: blood, sampled from a patient who underwent chemoradiotherapy. The sequence came from a human donor with HPV-associated anogenital cancer.

The CDR3: CASSQDAGPGADYEQYF. In nucleotides, the CDR3 is TGTGCCAGCAGCCAAGACGCTGGGCCGGGGGCTGACTACGAGCAGTACTTC. V is TRBV14 and J is TRBJ2-7; D may correspond to TRBD1 or TRBD2 (6 bases each). The CDR3 sequence is 17 residues long. CDR1 and CDR2 (germline): SGHDN, FVKESK. V dropped 0 bases and J dropped 3 bases, with 18 bases sitting between them. The variable domain in full, completed from reference TRBV14 and TRBJ2-7, reads EAGVTQFPSHSVIEKGQTVTLRCDPISGHDNLYWYRRVMGKEIKFLLHFVKESKQDESGMPNNRFLAERTGGTYSTLKVQPAELEDSGVYFCASSQDAGPGADYEQYFGPGTRLTVT.